This is a list of T cell receptor beta chains from one sample in a study of OX40 agonist ivuxolimab in advanced cancers. Sequencing used immunoSEQ multiplex PCR; TCRdb keeps in-frame clones, though not all of them. The table includes under 80,000 clones, roughly 85% detected once. The sample was CD4+ or CD8+ T cells sorted from blood, taken in a trial of the OX40 agonist ivuxolimab. These receptors came from an adult with an advanced solid tumor such as melanoma, head and neck, liver or kidney cancer. Both conserved end residues are part of each CDR3. The D gene is left open where the match is weak. Some rows have no size entry. The others give once, few or many, or a class for an expanded clone.

J: TRBJ1-1
V: TRBV2
D: TRBD1
length: 14
size: .
CDR3: CASSEALQGGEAFF
DNA: TGTGCCAGCAGTGAAGCGCTTCAGGGGGGGGAAGCTTTCTTT

J: TRBJ1-6
V: TRBV4-1
D: .
length: 15
size: .
CDR3: CASSIAGTGRTPLHF
DNA: TGCGCCAGCAGCATTGCCGGGACCGGGCGAACCCCCCTCCACTTT

J: TRBJ2-3
V: TRBV5-1
D: .
length: 15
size: .
CDR3: CASSLVAGSTDTQYF
DNA: TGCGCCAGCAGCTTGGTGGCGGGGTCCACAGATACGCAGTATTTT

J: TRBJ2-2
V: TRBV18
D: TRBD1
length: 14
size: .
CDR3: CASSPGQGTGELFF
DNA: TGTGCCAGCTCACCTGGACAGGGCACCGGGGAGCTGTTTTTT

J: TRBJ2-6
V: TRBV6-5
D: .
length: 15
size: .
CDR3: CASSLGTSGANVLTF
DNA: TGTGCCAGCAGTCTCGGGACGTCTGGGGCCAACGTCCTGACTTTC

J: TRBJ1-1
V: TRBV29-1
D: .
length: 13
size: once
CDR3: CSVVLGGNTEAFF
DNA: TGCAGCGTTGTGTTGGGGGGGAACACTGAAGCTTTCTTT

J: TRBJ2-5
V: TRBV9
D: .
length: 13
size: .
CDR3: CASSVDRQETQYF
DNA: TGTGCCAGCAGCGTAGACAGGCAAGAGACCCAGTACTTC

J: TRBJ2-7
V: TRBV6-6
D: .
length: 13
size: .
CDR3: CASSYDRQYEQYF
DNA: TGTGCCAGCAGTTATGACAGACAATACGAGCAGTACTTC

J: TRBJ1-1
V: TRBV7-9
D: .
length: 14
size: .
CDR3: CASSQRGGDTEAFF
DNA: TGTGCCAGCAGCCAAAGGGGGGGGGACACTGAAGCTTTCTTT

J: TRBJ2-1
V: TRBV7-2
D: TRBD2
length: 15
size: .
CDR3: CASTYSGGVGNEQFF
DNA: TGTGCCAGCACCTATAGCGGGGGAGTAGGGAATGAGCAGTTCTTC

J: TRBJ2-5
V: TRBV7-2
D: TRBD2
length: 16
size: .
CDR3: CASSSLTSGRRETQYF
DNA: TGTGCCAGCAGCTCGTTGACTAGCGGGAGAAGGGAGACCCAGTACTTC

J: TRBJ2-7
V: TRBV7-9
D: TRBD1
length: 12
size: .
CDR3: CASSPTGPQQYF
DNA: TGTGCCAGCAGCCCGACAGGGCCTCAGCAGTACTTC

J: TRBJ2-5
V: TRBV18
D: .
length: 13
size: .
CDR3: CASSPATQETQYF
DNA: TGTGCCAGCTCACCGGCCACGCAAGAGACCCAGTACTTC

J: TRBJ2-7
V: TRBV11-3
D: .
length: 15
size: .
CDR3: CASSPMGTSGYEQYF
DNA: TGTGCCAGCAGCCCGATGGGGACCTCCGGCTACGAGCAGTACTTC

J: TRBJ2-7
V: TRBV7-8
D: .
length: 13
size: .
CDR3: CASSSRTGGEQYF
DNA: TGTGCCAGCAGCTCCCGGACAGGAGGGGAGCAGTACTTC

J: TRBJ2-3
V: TRBV7-2
D: .
length: 13
size: .
CDR3: CASSSRKTDTQYF
DNA: TGTGCCAGCAGCTCCCGGAAAACAGATACGCAGTATTTT

J: TRBJ2-1
V: TRBV30
D: .
length: 14
size: .
CDR3: CAWTGNGVLNEQFF
DNA: TGTGCCTGGACCGGAAACGGGGTTTTAAATGAGCAGTTCTTC

J: TRBJ1-1
V: TRBV6-6
D: TRBD1
length: 14
size: .
CDR3: CASISGTGGTEAFF
DNA: TGTGCCAGCATTAGCGGGACAGGGGGCACTGAAGCTTTCTTT

J: TRBJ1-5
V: TRBV9
D: .
length: 15
size: .
CDR3: CASSRGSYGNQPQHF
DNA: TGTGCCAGCAGTCGGGGGTCTTACGGCAATCAGCCCCAGCATTTT

J: TRBJ2-3
V: TRBV30
D: .
length: 16
size: .
CDR3: CAWNFGFERNTDTQYF
DNA: TGTGCCTGGAACTTCGGCTTCGAGCGGAACACAGATACGCAGTATTTT

J: TRBJ2-7
V: TRBV6-5
D: .
length: 11
size: .
CDR3: CASTPGGEQYF
DNA: TGTGCCAGCACCCCCGGGGGCGAGCAGTACTTC

J: TRBJ2-7
V: TRBV4-2
D: .
length: 14
size: .
CDR3: CASSQDRVDYEQYF
DNA: TGTGCCAGCAGCCAAGACAGGGTTGACTACGAGCAGTACTTC

J: TRBJ2-3
V: TRBV11-1
D: .
length: 14
size: .
CDR3: CASSLRGGVDTQYF
DNA: TGTGCCAGCAGCTTAAGGGGGGGCGTAGATACGCAGTATTTT

J: TRBJ2-5
V: TRBV2
D: .
length: 11
size: few
CDR3: CASTPAKTQYF
DNA: TGTGCCAGCACCCCGGCGAAGACCCAGTACTTC

J: TRBJ2-5
V: TRBV6-6
D: .
length: 16
size: .
CDR3: CASRSLPGGPQETQYF
DNA: TGTGCCAGCAGATCCCTACCGGGGGGCCCTCAAGAGACCCAGTACTTC

J: TRBJ1-1
V: TRBV30
D: .
length: 15
size: .
CDR3: CAWKRPDRATTEAFF
DNA: TGTGCCTGGAAAAGGCCGGATCGCGCGACAACTGAAGCTTTCTTT

J: TRBJ2-6
V: TRBV19
D: TRBD1
length: 19
size: .
CDR3: CASSILTGGAVAGANVLTF
DNA: TGTGCCAGTAGTATATTGACAGGGGGCGCCGTGGCTGGGGCCAACGTCCTGACTTTC

J: TRBJ2-7
V: TRBV10-1
D: TRBD1
length: 16
size: few
CDR3: CASRNVRDRAVYEQYF
DNA: TGCGCCAGCAGAAACGTTCGGGACAGGGCCGTCTACGAGCAGTACTTC

J: TRBJ2-5
V: TRBV21-1
D: .
length: 14
size: once
CDR3: CASSKARGKETQYF
DNA: TGTGCCAGCAGCAAAGCGCGGGGAAAAGAGACCCAGTACTTC

J: TRBJ1-2
V: TRBV10-3
D: TRBD1
length: 13
size: .
CDR3: CAISEVQGQGYTF
DNA: TGTGCCATCAGTGAAGTACAGGGGCAGGGCTACACCTTC

J: TRBJ2-7
V: TRBV19
D: TRBD2
length: 15
size: .
CDR3: CASSKFPSGSYEQYF
DNA: TGTGCCAGTAGTAAATTTCCTAGCGGGTCCTACGAGCAGTACTTC